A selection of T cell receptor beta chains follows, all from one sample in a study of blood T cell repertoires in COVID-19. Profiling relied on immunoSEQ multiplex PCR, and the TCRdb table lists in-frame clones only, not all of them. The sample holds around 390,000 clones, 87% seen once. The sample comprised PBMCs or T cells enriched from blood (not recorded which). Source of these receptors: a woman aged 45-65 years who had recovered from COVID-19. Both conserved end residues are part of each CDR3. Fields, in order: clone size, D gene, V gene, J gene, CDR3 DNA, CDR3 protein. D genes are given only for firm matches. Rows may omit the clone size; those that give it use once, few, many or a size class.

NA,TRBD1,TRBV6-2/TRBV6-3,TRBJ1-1,TGTGCCAGCAGCCCAGACAGGGCCACTGAAGCTTTCTTT,CASSPDRATEAFF
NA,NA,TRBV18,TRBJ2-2,TGTGCCAGCTCACCAACCTCCCTGTATGTCGGGGGATCGAAAGCCGGGGAGCTGTTTTTT,CASSPTSLYVGGSKAGELFF
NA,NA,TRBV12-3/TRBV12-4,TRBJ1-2,TGTGCCAGGCAGGGGCTGAACTATGGCTACACCTTC,CARQGLNYGYTF
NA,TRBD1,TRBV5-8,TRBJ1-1,TGTGCCAGCAGCTCGAAACAGGGGCAGCAGTCTTCTGAAGCTTTCTTT,CASSSKQGQQSSEAFF
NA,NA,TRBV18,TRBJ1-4,TGTGCCAGCTCACCCGTATCCGCAACTAATGAAAAACTGTTTTTT,CASSPVSATNEKLFF
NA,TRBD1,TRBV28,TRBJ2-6,TGTGCCAGTGAGACAGGGGGAAGTGGTGGGGCCAACGTCCTGACTTTC,CASETGGSGGANVLTF
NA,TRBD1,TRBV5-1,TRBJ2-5,TGCGCCAGCAGCACTCCTTTGGACAGGCAAGAGACCCAGTACTTC,CASSTPLDRQETQYF
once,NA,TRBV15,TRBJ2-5,TGTGCCACCAGCCCTGGGGGCCGAGAGACCCAGTACTTC,CATSPGGRETQYF
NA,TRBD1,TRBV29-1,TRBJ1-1,TGCAGCGCCCTCGCCGGGACAGCTAACACTGAAGCTTTCTTT,CSALAGTANTEAFF
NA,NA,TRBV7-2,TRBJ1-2,TGTGCCAGCAGCACGACAGGAGGTAATGGCTACACCTTC,CASSTTGGNGYTF
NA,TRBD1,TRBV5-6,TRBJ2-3,TGTGCCAGCAGCAGGGACAGGGGGCCCGCAGATACGCAGTATTTT,CASSRDRGPADTQYF
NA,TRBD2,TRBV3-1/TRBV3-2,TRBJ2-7,TGTGCCAGCAGCCGCCGACTAGCGGGACGAGGAGAAGAGCAGTACTTC,CASSRRLAGRGEEQYF
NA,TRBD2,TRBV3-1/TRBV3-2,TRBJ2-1,TGTGCCAGCAGCCAAGTCCGCGGGGGGGTACAGCAGTTCTTC,CASSQVRGGVQQFF
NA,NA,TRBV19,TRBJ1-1,TGTGCCAGTAGTGGCAATCAGGGTCTTGAAGCTTTCTTT,CASSGNQGLEAFF
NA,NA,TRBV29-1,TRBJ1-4,TGCAGCGTTGCAGGGACTCGGAATGAAAAACTGTTTTTT,CSVAGTRNEKLFF
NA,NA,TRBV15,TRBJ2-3,TGTGCCACCAGCCTTAACACAGATACGCAGTATTTT,CATSLNTDTQYF
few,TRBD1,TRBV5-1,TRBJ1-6,TGCGCCAGCAGCTTGCGGGGACAGGGGAATGGCTCACCCCTCCACTTT,CASSLRGQGNGSPLHF
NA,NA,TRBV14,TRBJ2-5,TGTGCCAGCAGCCAAGACCGACAGGCACTTGCAATCCAAGAGACCCAGTACTTC,CASSQDRQALAIQETQYF
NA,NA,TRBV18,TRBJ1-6,TGTGCCAGCTCCCGCGGGGGAGGTGATTCACCCCTCCACTTT,CASSRGGGDSPLHF
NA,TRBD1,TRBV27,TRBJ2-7,TGTGCCAGCAGTTACCCTGGCCCTCTGGACAGGGATGAAAAGTACTTC,CASSYPGPLDRDEKYF
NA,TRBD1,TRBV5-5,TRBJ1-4,TGTGCCAGCAGCTCCAGGGGGCGCGACGAAAAACTGTTTTTT,CASSSRGRDEKLFF
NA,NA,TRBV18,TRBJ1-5,TGTGCCAGCTCACCTGTATCGACTATCCGGGAAAATAGCAATCAGCCCCAGCATTTT,CASSPVSTIRENSNQPQHF
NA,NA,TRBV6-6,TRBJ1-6,TGTGCCAGCAGGGCAGGGGCGGATAATTCACCCCTCCACTTT,CASRAGADNSPLHF
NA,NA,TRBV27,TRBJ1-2,TGTGCCAGCAGTTTTGTCGGGAACTATGGCTACACCTTC,CASSFVGNYGYTF